The 7 T cell receptor beta chains presented below share a single source sample, sequenced in a study of CD8+ T cells in alopecia areata. cDNA reverse transcribed from extracted RNA served as the sequencing template. Sequenced by immunoSEQ multiplex PCR; TCRdb stores in-frame clones only, minus some. Among 200,000 to 250,000 clones, 64% were seen once, and the ten largest hold around 4.2%. The sample's treatment: oral pan-JAK inhibitor, 5-10 mg twice daily. Sequenced here: CD4+ T cells sorted from blood, sampled at week 4, from a patient treated with tofacitinib. The receptor source for this set is a human donor with alopecia areata.

This clone was counted once. V usage is TRBV7-2 and J usage is TRBJ2-3, with no clear D. Germline lookup yields CDR1 SGHTA and CDR2 FQGNSA. The CDR3 is made up of 13 amino acids. V dropped 0 bases and J dropped 5 bases, with 6 bases sitting between them. The CDR3 sequence: CASSLALLDTQYF. In DNA, the CDR3 is TGTGCCAGCAGCTTAGCCTTGCTAGATACGCAGTATTTT.

The V call is TRBV29-1, the J call TRBJ1-5; 9 bases line up with TRBD1. The V and J ends lost 5 bases and 6 bases, in that order; junction bases with no gene match: 11. The CDR3 is 15 residues long. CDR1 and CDR2 (germline): SQVTM, ANQGSEA. CDR3 loop: CSVYQRTGARQPQHF. CDR3 DNA: TGCAGCGTTTATCAAAGGACAGGGGCGCGTCAGCCCCAGCATTTT.

The V call is TRBV4-2, the J call TRBJ2-5; D unclear. The germline V and J ends were trimmed by 1 base and 4 bases, with 13 bases remaining between them. The CDR3 length is 15 residues. The V gene's germline CDR1 is LGHNA and CDR2 YNFKEQ. The CDR3 is CASSQVWMTGETQYF. The CDR3 nucleotides are TGTGCCAGCAGCCAAGTGTGGATGACGGGAGAGACCCAGTACTTC.

This clone was observed a few times. This sequence joins TRBV25-1 and TRBJ2-5; D is ambiguous. V gave up 3 bases and J gave up 7 bases, with 15 bases separating them. The germline V gene encodes CDR1 MGHDK and CDR2 SYGVNS. CDR3 length: 14 residues. The CDR3 region is CASSDLRASGTQYF. The CDR3 DNA sequence: TGTGCCAGCAGTGATCTTAGGGCATCGGGGACCCAGTACTTC.

The chain has TRBV7-9 and TRBJ2-3; D gene uncertain. CDR3 size: 14 residues. The V end was cut by 5 bases, the J end by 4 bases, with 13 bases between. Germline values: CDR1 SEHNR, CDR2 FQNEAQ (reference sequence). The CDR3 protein is CASSRGDFSDTQYF. DNA for the CDR3: TGTGCCAGCAGCCGAGGAGACTTTTCAGATACGCAGTATTTT.

The sample holds one count of this clone. J is TRBJ2-4 and V is TRBV4-3; 9 bases fit TRBD2. The V and J ends lost 0 bases and 8 bases, in that order; junction bases with no gene match: 8. CDR3 length equals 16 residues. Germline assignment: CDR1 LGHNA and CDR2 YSLEER. DNA for the CDR3: TGCGCCAGCAGCCAAGATTTGCCCCTAGCGGGATACATTCAGTACTTC. Protein: CASSQDLPLAGYIQYF.

This rearrangement joins TRBV5-6 to TRBJ2-7; D may be TRBD1 (6 bases). The CDR3 covers 14 residues. Germline CDR1 is SGHDT and CDR2 is YYEEEE. The germline V and J ends were trimmed by 0 bases and 4 bases, with 11 bases remaining between them. The CDR3 sequence: CASSLGQGNYEQYF. DNA for the CDR3: TGTGCCAGCAGCTTGGGCCAGGGGAATTACGAGCAGTACTTC.